This TCR beta chain was recorded in a study of shared clonotypes between healthy human individuals. As regards this clone: Antigen specificity is unknown.

Study results and limitations: Since donors were few, the genetic and exposure-history diversity represented was limited. About 5% of naive CD4 clonotypes were shared across a handful of donors.

The CD4+ fraction was divided into a CD45RA+ naive subset and a CD45RA-negative memory subset. V dropped 4 bases and J dropped 5 bases, with 12 bases sitting between them. Germline V gene sequence: CDR1 MGHDK, CDR2 SYGVNS. The CDR3 is 13 amino acids. Original processing notes: Without quality scores, immunoSEQ junctional reads could not be filtered like full-length reads. TCRdb's copy holds only in-frame clones and misses some; the assay was immunoSEQ multiplex PCR. The V and J calls and clone size come from that table; D and trimming were worked out from the DNA. This sample has about 1.4 million clones; around 95% occur once, and the top ten carry approximately 1.2%.

The sequence came from a man aged 25-40 years in good health. The chain is built from TRBV25-1 and TRBJ2-7; tentatively, D is TRBD1 (5 bases). Sequencing was carried out using naive CD4+ T cells sorted from blood. The subset was: CD45RA+ positively selected. This chain's CDR3 is CASSVFQGNEQYF. CDR3 coding DNA: TGTGCCAGCAGTGTCTTCCAGGGTAACGAGCAGTACTTC.